Shown below are 12 T cell receptor beta chains from a single sample sequenced in a study of T cells in tumors after PD-1 blockade. Assay used: immunoSEQ multiplex PCR; TCRdb lists only in-frame clones, some missing. Of more than 40,000 clones in the sample, roughly three quarters are singletons; the top ten hold 8.7%. Sequenced material: PBMCs, taken before anti-PD-1 therapy. These receptors came from a human donor with advanced basal cell or squamous cell carcinoma (not recorded which).

The chain carries TRBV19 and TRBJ2-1, with D possibly matching TRBD2 (5 bases). Looked up from germline, CDR1 is LNHDA and CDR2 is SQIVND (reference sequence). Trimming took 5 bases from V and 4 from J, leaving 15 bases between them. CDR3 length equals 15 residues. CDR3 coding DNA: TGTGCCAGTAGTCCCGGACCCTCGGGGTACAATGAGCAGTTCTTC. Its translation is CASSPGPSGYNEQFF.

This chain links TRBV3-1 (or the pseudogene TRBV3-2) with TRBJ2-1; TRBD2 matches 12 bases. CDR1 and CDR2 (germline): LGHDT, YNNKEL (reference sequence). V shed 6 bases and J 4 bases; nucleotides not matched to a gene: 4. This CDR3 region has 15 residues. CDR3 residues: CASRLTSGRYNEQFF. The DNA for the CDR3 is TGTGCCAGCAGGTTGACTAGCGGGAGATACAATGAGCAGTTCTTC.

This rearrangement joins TRBV5-1 to TRBJ2-5, with 7 bases identical to TRBD2. Germline lookup yields CDR1 SGHRS and CDR2 YFSETQ. CDR3 length: 15 amino acids. After removal of 1 base from V and 2 bases from J, the junction contained 5 bases not matched to a gene. The CDR3 here is CASSLQSGLQETQYF. The DNA of the CDR3 is TGCGCCAGCAGCTTGCAATCGGGACTACAAGAGACCCAGTACTTC.

The rearrangement joins TRBV19 to TRBJ2-3; D ambiguous. The germline V gene encodes CDR1 LNHDA and CDR2 SQIVND (reference sequence). This CDR3 is built from 15 residues. Trimming shortened V by 6 bases and J by 0 bases, and 13 bases separated the two germline ends. DNA for the CDR3: TGTGCCAGTAGCCGCATTCAGTCTAGCACAGATACGCAGTATTTT. This encodes CASSRIQSSTDTQYF.

CDR3 nucleotide sequence: TGTGCCAGCACCGACCAAGGGGTGAACACTGAAGCTTTCTTT. This codes for CASTDQGVNTEAFF. J is TRBJ1-1 and V is TRBV6-5; maybe TRBD1 (5 bases). The CDR3 is made up of 14 amino acids. V was shortened by 7 bases and J by 0 bases, with 12 bases between the two germline ends. CDR1 and CDR2 from the germline V gene are MNHEY and SVGAGI.

The chain joins TRBV9 to TRBJ2-6, with D possibly being TRBD1 (5 bases). The CDR3 has 18 amino acids. CDR1 is SGDLS and CDR2 is YYNGEE in the germline V gene. Trimming cost V 0 bases and J 0 bases, with 13 bases left between them. The CDR3 DNA reads TGTGCCAGCAGCGTAGGGTGGGGCGGACCCTCTGGGGCCAACGTCCTGACTTTC. It specifies CASSVGWGGPSGANVLTF. Looking up the rest from reference TRBV9 and TRBJ2-6 gives the full variable domain: DSGVTQTPKHLITATGQRVTLRCSPRSGDLSVYWYQQSLDQGLQFLIQYYNGEERAKGNILERFSAQQFPDLHSELNLSSLELGDSALYFCASSVGWGGPSGANVLTFGAGSRLTVL.

V is TRBV21-1 and J is TRBJ2-2; the DNA was not compared with TRBD1, the D call given in the table. TRBV21-1 is described as a pseudogene. CDR3 size: 16 residues. Here the CDR3 reads CASSPKSQGNTGELFF. The CDR3 DNA reads as TGTGCCAGCAGTCCGAAGTCTCAGGGAAACACCGGGGAGCTGTTTTTT.

This CDR3 reads CAIRGQGRGYGYTF. Here the CDR3 DNA reads TGTGCCATCAGGGGACAGGGACGGGGCTATGGCTACACCTTC. The chain recombines TRBV10-3 with TRBJ1-2; 9 nucleotides align to TRBD1. Per germline, CDR1 ENHRY and CDR2 SYGVKD. The CDR3 has 14 residues. The V and J ends lost 6 bases and 4 bases, in that order; junction bases with no gene match: 6.

V is TRBV6-6 and J is TRBJ2-7; D not certain. The germline V and J ends were trimmed by 5 bases and 3 bases, with 5 bases remaining between them. Germline assignment: CDR1 MNHNY and CDR2 SVGAGI (reference sequence). The CDR3 length is 11 residues. CDR3 in DNA: TGTGCCAGCAGTAGGGTCTACGAGCAGTACTTC. Its protein product is CASSRVYEQYF.

The V gene is TRBV12-3 or TRBV12-4, the J gene TRBJ2-1; TRBD2 matches at 7 bases. This CDR3 has 13 residues. The V gene end was trimmed by 6 bases and the J gene end by 6 bases; junction bases not matched to a gene: 5. Here the CDR3 reads CASRIAGLNEQFF. CDR3 nucleotide sequence: TGTGCCAGCAGAATAGCGGGCCTCAATGAGCAGTTCTTC.

V and J are TRBV6-5 and TRBJ2-2; TRBD1 matches at 7 bases. The CDR3 is 13 residues long. V lost 5 bases, J lost 5 bases, and 2 bases stayed unmatched. Germline V gives CDR1 MNHEY, CDR2 SVGAGI. The CDR3 DNA sequence: TGTGCCAGCAGTACAGGGGTAACCGGGGAGCTGTTTTTT. It is translated as CASSTGVTGELFF.

This clone was counted a single time. The rearrangement links TRBV3-1 (or the pseudogene TRBV3-2) to TRBJ2-2, with TRBD1 matching over 8 bases. The J segment lost 2 bases and the V segment lost 4 bases, leaving 6 bases of the junction unmatched. Looked up from germline, CDR1 is LGHDT and CDR2 is YNNKEL (reference sequence). The CDR3 length is 16 residues. This chain's CDR3 is CASSRRQGINTGELFF. The DNA for the CDR3 is TGTGCCAGCAGCCGGCGACAGGGGATAAACACCGGGGAGCTGTTTTTT.